A selection of T cell receptor beta chains follows, all from one sample in a study of circulating and synovial CD4+ cells in juvenile arthritis. Here immunoSEQ multiplex PCR was the method, and the copy in TCRdb shows in-frame clones only, minus some. The sample carries about 35,000 clones, nearly 95% recorded once. Sequenced input: CD4+ T cells from blood. Receptors were obtained from a human donor with juvenile idiopathic arthritis. Each CDR3 is given with its conserved first and last residue. The D gene is left open where the match is weak. Rows may omit the clone size; those that give it use once, few, many or a size class.

d_gene	j_gene	v_gene	abundance	CDR3aa	CDR3nt
TRBD1	TRBJ1-4	TRBV2	.	CASAGGPGQENEKLFF	TGTGCCAGCGCCGGTGGCCCGGGACAGGAAAATGAAAAACTGTTTTTT
.	TRBJ1-6	TRBV28	.	CASRGLGTPVDRSPLHF	TGTGCCAGCAGAGGCCTTGGGACACCAGTCGATCGGTCACCCCTCCACTTT
.	TRBJ1-2	TRBV10-1	.	CASSESRFYGYTF	TGCGCCAGCAGTGAGTCGAGATTCTATGGCTACACCTTC
TRBD2	TRBJ2-3	TRBV19	.	CASSISERGVDTQYF	TGTGCCAGTAGTATAAGTGAGCGGGGAGTGGATACGCAGTATTTT
TRBD1	TRBJ2-7	TRBV28	once	CASRGQGEGTSYEQYF	TGTGCCAGCAGGGGACAGGGGGAGGGAACCTCCTACGAGCAGTACTTC
.	TRBJ2-2	TRBV29-1	.	CSVRVTGELFF	TGCAGCGTCAGGGTTACCGGGGAGCTGTTTTTT
.	TRBJ1-3	TRBV6-5	few	CASSYSTGFGNTIYF	TGTGCCAGCAGTTACTCGACAGGCTTTGGAAACACCATATATTTT
TRBD2	TRBJ2-1	TRBV5-4	.	CASSPGTSGSYNEQFF	TGTGCCAGCAGCCCTGGGACTAGCGGCTCCTACAATGAGCAGTTCTTC
TRBD1	TRBJ1-4	TRBV6-1	.	CASSEAGQGKVTNEKLFF	TGTGCCAGCAGTGAAGCGGGACAGGGGAAGGTGACTAATGAAAAACTGTTTTTT
.	TRBJ2-5	TRBV9	.	CASSVVMGAQETQYF	TGTGCCAGCAGCGTAGTGATGGGGGCCCAAGAGACCCAGTACTTC
TRBD1	TRBJ1-6	TRBV4-2	.	CASSQERGLYNSPLHF	TGTGCCAGCAGCCAAGAGAGGGGGCTCTATAATTCCCCCCTCCACTTT
TRBD1	TRBJ1-2	TRBV7-8	.	CASSWGQGLYGYTF	TGTGCCAGCAGCTGGGGACAGGGGCTATATGGCTACACCTTC
TRBD2	TRBJ2-1	TRBV11-2	once	CASSTPGLAYNEQFF	TGTGCCAGCAGCACACCGGGACTAGCTTACAATGAGCAGTTCTTC
.	TRBJ1-4	TRBV20-1	.	CSATSGVPFF	TGCAGTGCTACCTCGGGGGTCCCGTTTTTT
.	TRBJ1-5	TRBV19	few	CASSIDRWDQPQHF	TGTGCCAGTAGTATCGACAGGTGGGATCAGCCCCAGCATTTT
TRBD1	TRBJ2-5	TRBV5-4	.	CASSFRDRETQYF	TGTGCCAGCAGCTTCCGGGACAGAGAGACCCAGTACTTC
.	TRBJ2-3	TRBV5-4	.	CASSLEFIAVGDTQYF	TGTGCCAGCAGCTTGGAATTTATAGCGGTCGGGGATACGCAGTATTTT
TRBD2	TRBJ2-1	TRBV7-2	.	CASSLELAGRNEQFF	TGTGCCAGCAGCTTAGAACTAGCGGGTCGCAATGAGCAGTTCTTC
TRBD1	TRBJ2-5	TRBV28	.	CASSRDRASETQYF	TGTGCCAGCAGCCGGGACAGGGCCAGCGAGACCCAGTACTTC
TRBD1	TRBJ2-5	TRBV6-1	.	CASTGQGGGETQYF	TGTGCCAGCACCGGACAGGGTGGGGGAGAGACCCAGTACTTC
.	TRBJ1-1	TRBV28	.	CASSFSAGLAFF	TGTGCCAGCAGTTTTTCCGCAGGGTTGGCTTTCTTT
.	TRBJ2-3	TRBV27	.	CASSLAVDMAQYF	TGTGCCAGCAGTTTAGCGGTCGATATGGCGCAGTATTTT
TRBD1	TRBJ2-3	TRBV18	.	CASSPSGQGQGTQYF	TGTGCCAGCTCACCTTCAGGACAGGGCCAAGGAACGCAGTATTTT
.	TRBJ2-4	TRBV6-1	.	CASSEDRNIQYF	TGTGCCAGCAGTGAAGACAGAAACATTCAGTACTTC
.	TRBJ2-7	TRBV5-1	.	CASSLLGDNYEQYF	TGCGCCAGCAGCTTACTAGGAGACAACTACGAGCAGTACTTC
TRBD2	TRBJ2-1	TRBV4-3	.	CASSQATGLAANEQFF	TGCGCCAGCAGCCAAGCGACGGGACTAGCGGCCAATGAGCAGTTCTTC
.	TRBJ2-2	TRBV5-6	.	CASSFPGKREVKTGELFF	TGTGCCAGCAGCTTCCCCGGTAAGAGGGAAGTAAAGACCGGGGAGCTGTTTTTT
TRBD2	TRBJ2-7	TRBV5-1	.	CASSEAGYYEQYF	TGCGCCAGCAGTGAAGCGGGATACTACGAGCAGTACTTC
TRBD1	TRBJ1-6	TRBV19	.	CASSTTGGERGSF	TGTGCCAGTAGTACGACAGGGGGCGAAAGAGGATCTTTT
TRBD1	TRBJ2-7	TRBV19	.	CASSMGQGYEQYF	TGTGCCAGTAGTATGGGACAGGGCTACGAGCAGTACTTC
.	TRBJ1-6	TRBV30	.	CAWSQGVGNNSPLHF	TGTGCCTGGAGCCAAGGGGTAGGGAATAATTCCCCCCTCCACTTT
.	TRBJ2-7	TRBV28	.	CASRWSLAPSYEQYF	TGTGCCAGCCGGTGGTCGTTAGCCCCATCCTACGAGCAGTACTTC
.	TRBJ2-7	TRBV28	.	CANNPGTGREQYF	TGTGCCAACAACCCGGGAACAGGGCGCGAGCAGTACTTC
TRBD2	TRBJ2-1	TRBV4-3	.	CASSQRPAGGVRNEQFF	TGCGCCAGCAGCCAACGCCCGGCGGGGGGCGTGAGGAATGAGCAGTTCTTC
.	TRBJ2-4	TRBV19	once	CASSRGGAGNIQYF	TGTGCCAGTAGCCGTGGAGGGGCGGGAAACATTCAGTACTTC
.	TRBJ2-1	TRBV29-1	.	CSVEVARALKFEQFF	TGCAGCGTTGAAGTGGCCAGGGCCCTAAAGTTCGAGCAGTTCTTC
.	TRBJ2-7	TRBV28	once	CASSLGGGYEQYF	TGTGCCAGCAGTTTAGGGGGCGGATACGAGCAGTACTTC
.	TRBJ1-4	TRBV2	.	CASSWNRNEKLFF	TGTGCCAGCAGCTGGAACAGAAATGAAAAACTGTTTTTT
.	TRBJ1-1	TRBV5-5	few	CASGWGEGTEAFF	TGTGCCAGCGGTTGGGGGGAGGGGACTGAAGCTTTCTTT
.	TRBJ1-6	TRBV6-6	.	CASSYKSSYNSPLHF	TGTGCCAGCAGTTATAAGAGCTCCTATAATTCACCCCTCCACTTT
TRBD2	TRBJ2-1	TRBV4-3	few	CASSQVSGRQYNEQFF	TGCGCCAGCAGCCAAGTCAGCGGGAGGCAGTACAATGAGCAGTTCTTC